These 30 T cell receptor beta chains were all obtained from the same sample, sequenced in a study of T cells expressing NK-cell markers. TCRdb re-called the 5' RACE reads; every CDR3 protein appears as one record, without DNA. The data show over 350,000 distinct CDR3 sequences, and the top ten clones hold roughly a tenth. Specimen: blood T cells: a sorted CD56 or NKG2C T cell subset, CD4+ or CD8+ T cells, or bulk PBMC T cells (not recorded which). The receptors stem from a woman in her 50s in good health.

CDR3 loop: CASRRLVNTGELFF. V and J are TRBV18 and TRBJ2-2. Germline values: CDR1 KGHSH, CDR2 LQKENI. This CDR3 is built from 14 residues.

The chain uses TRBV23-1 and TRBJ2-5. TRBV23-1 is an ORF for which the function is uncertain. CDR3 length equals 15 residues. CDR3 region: CASSQSDSWVETQYF.

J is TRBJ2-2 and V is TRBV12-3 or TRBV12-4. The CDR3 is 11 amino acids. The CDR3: CASSRTGELFF.

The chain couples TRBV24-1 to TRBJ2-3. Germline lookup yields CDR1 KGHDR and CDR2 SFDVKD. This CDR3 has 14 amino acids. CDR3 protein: CATSDYGATDTQYF.

The CDR3 sequence: CASSLGTGTSGKQYF. The gene calls are TRBV11-2 and TRBJ2-3; TCRdb returns TRBD2, unconfirmable since there is no DNA. Germline CDR1 reads SGHAT; CDR2 reads FQNNGV. The CDR3 spans 15 residues.

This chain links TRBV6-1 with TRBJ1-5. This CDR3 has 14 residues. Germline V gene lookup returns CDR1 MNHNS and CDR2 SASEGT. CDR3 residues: CASRESGEIQPQHF.

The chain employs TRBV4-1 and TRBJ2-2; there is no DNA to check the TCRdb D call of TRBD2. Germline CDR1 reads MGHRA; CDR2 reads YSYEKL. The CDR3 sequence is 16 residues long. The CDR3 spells CASSQARTANTGELFF.

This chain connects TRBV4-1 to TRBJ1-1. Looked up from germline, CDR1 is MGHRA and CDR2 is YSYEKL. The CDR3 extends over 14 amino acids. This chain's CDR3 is CASSPLGGYTEAFF.

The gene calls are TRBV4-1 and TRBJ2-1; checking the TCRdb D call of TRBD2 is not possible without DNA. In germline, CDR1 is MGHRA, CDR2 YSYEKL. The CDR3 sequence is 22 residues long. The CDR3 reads CASSQPKNGAGLASEHGNEQFF.

This chain's CDR3 is CASVGSPIYNEQFF. The genes are TRBV2 and TRBJ2-1; the TRBD2 assignment by TCRdb is unverifiable without DNA. The germline gives CDR1 SNHLY, CDR2 FYNNEI. The CDR3 is 14 residues long.

The CDR3 spells CSGQTSGRGDTQYF. This chain uses TRBV29-1 with TRBJ2-3; TCRdb names TRBD2, which stays unverified in the absence of DNA. Per germline, CDR1 SQVTM and CDR2 ANQGSEA. This CDR3 region has 14 residues.

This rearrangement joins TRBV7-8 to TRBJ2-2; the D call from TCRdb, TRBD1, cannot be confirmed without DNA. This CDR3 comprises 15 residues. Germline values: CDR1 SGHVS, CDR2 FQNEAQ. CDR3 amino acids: CASSLNRGFAGELFF. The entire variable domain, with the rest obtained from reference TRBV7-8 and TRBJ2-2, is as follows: GAGVSQSPRYKVAKRGQDVALRCDPISGHVSLFWYQQALGQGPEFLTYFQNEAQLDKSGLPSDRFFAERPEGSVSTLKIQRTQQEDSAVYLCASSLNRGFAGELFFGEGSRLTVL.

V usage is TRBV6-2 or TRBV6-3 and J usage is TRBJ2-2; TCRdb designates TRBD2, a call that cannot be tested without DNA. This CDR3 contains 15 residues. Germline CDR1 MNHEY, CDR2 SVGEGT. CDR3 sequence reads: CASKGTITNTGELFF.

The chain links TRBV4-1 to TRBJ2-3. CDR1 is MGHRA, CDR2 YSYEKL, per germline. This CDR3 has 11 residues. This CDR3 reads CASSQEARQYF.

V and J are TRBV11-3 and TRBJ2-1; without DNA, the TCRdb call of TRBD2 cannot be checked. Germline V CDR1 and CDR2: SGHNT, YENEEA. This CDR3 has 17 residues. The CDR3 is CASSSIQRPSGRAEQFF.

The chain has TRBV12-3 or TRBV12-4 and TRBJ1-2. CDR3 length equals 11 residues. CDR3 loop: CASLKGDGYTF.

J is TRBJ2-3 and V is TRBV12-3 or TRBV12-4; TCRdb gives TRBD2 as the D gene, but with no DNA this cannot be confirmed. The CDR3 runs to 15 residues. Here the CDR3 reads CASSLGGLAGATQYF.

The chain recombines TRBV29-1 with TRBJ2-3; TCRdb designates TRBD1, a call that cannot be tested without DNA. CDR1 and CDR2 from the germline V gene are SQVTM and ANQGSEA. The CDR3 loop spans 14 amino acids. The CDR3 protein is CSVASGVLGGTQYF.

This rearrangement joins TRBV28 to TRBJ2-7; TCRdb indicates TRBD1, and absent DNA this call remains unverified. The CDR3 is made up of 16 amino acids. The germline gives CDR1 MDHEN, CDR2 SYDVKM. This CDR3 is CASISYRDRPSYEQYF.

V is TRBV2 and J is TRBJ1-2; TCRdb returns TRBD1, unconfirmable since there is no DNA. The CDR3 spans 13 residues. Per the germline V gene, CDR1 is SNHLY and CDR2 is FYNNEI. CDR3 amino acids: CASRETGGNGYTF. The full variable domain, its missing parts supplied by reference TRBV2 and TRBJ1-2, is EPEVTQTPSHQVTQMGQEVILRCVPISNHLYFYWYRQILGQKVEFLVSFYNNEISEKSEIFDDQFSVERPDGSNFTLKIRSTKLEDSAMYFCASRETGGNGYTFGSGTRLTVV.

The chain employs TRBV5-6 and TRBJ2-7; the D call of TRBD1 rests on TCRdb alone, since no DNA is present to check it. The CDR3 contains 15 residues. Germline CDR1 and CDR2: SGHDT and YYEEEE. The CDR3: CASRETGRLGYEQYF.

The CDR3 sequence: CASSIDFNYGYTF. The chain employs TRBV18 and TRBJ1-2. The length of the CDR3 is 13 residues. Germline V CDR1 and CDR2: KGHSH, LQKENI.

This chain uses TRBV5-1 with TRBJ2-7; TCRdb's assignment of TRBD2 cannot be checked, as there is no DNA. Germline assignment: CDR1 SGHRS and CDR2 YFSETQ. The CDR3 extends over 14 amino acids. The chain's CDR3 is CASSSSGETYEQYF.

CDR3 residues: CASSPEAGTSYEQYF. The V gene is TRBV3-1, the J gene TRBJ2-7; TCRdb proposes TRBD2, but this gene call is untestable without DNA. This CDR3 has 15 amino acids. Germline V lookup: CDR1 LGHDT, CDR2 YNNKEL (reference sequence).

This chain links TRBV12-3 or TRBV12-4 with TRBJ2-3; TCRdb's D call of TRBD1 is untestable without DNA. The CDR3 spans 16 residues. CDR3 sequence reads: CASSPRQGLGADTQYF.

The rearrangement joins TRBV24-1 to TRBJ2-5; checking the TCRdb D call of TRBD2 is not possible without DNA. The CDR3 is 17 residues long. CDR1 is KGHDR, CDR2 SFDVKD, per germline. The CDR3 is CATSDVTSGAIQETQYF.

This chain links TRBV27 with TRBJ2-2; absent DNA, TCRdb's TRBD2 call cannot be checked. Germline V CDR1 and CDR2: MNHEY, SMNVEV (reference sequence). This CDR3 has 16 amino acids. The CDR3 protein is CASSLKTGPLAGELFF.

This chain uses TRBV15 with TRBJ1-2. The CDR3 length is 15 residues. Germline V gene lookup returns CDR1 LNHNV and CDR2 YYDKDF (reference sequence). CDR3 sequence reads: CATSERPIRNYGYTF.

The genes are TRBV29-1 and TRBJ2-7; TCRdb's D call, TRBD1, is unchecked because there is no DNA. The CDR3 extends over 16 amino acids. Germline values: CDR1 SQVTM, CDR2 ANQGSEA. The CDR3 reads CSVLCGTGGVSYEQYF.

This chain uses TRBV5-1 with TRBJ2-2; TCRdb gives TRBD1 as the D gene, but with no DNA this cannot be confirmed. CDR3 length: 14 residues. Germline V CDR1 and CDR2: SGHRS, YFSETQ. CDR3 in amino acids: CASSLKGHTGELFF.